This entry features one T cell receptor beta chain sequence. These data belong to a study of blood T cell repertoires in COVID-19. Original processing methods: Amplified reference gene primers provided the basis for estimating nucleated cell counts. Here immunoSEQ multiplex PCR was the method, and the copy in TCRdb shows in-frame clones only, minus some. V and J calls and clone size are as listed in that table; D and trimming were resolved from the DNA. The sample records under 350,000 clones, around 89% being singletons. Losses at the gene ends were 6 bases for V and 4 bases for J; bases not matched to a gene: 9. This CDR3 spans 15 amino acids. Germline assignment: CDR1 LNHDA and CDR2 SQIVND (reference sequence).

The rearrangement links TRBV19 to TRBJ1-5, with TRBD1 matching over 7 bases. The sequencing input was peripheral blood. The sequence derives from a man aged 35 to 55 with acute or convalescent COVID-19. Written as DNA, the CDR3 is TGTGCCAGTAGCCAGACAGGGTTGGTGAATCAGCCCCAGCATTTT. Translation gives CASSQTGLVNQPQHF.